This T cell receptor (beta chain) was captured in a study of T cell changes during pregnancy in multiple sclerosis. Using immunoSEQ multiplex PCR, the repertoire was profiled, and TCRdb retains in-frame clones only, with some absent. The sample shows about 50,000 clones, approximately 91% of them seen only once. Germline assignment: CDR1 SGDLS and CDR2 YYNGEE. The CDR3 loop spans 14 amino acids. J was trimmed by 6 bases and V by 0 bases; bases with no gene match: 4. The sequenced sample was CD4+ T cells from peripheral blood mononuclear cells, obtained after pregnancy. This receptor was taken from a female donor in good health, enrolled as a control in a pregnancy study. This sequence joins TRBV9 and TRBJ1-2; 8 bases match TRBD1. The CDR3 coding sequence is TGTGCCAGCAGCGTAGGGGTGACAGGGGATGGCTACACCTTC. This translates into CASSVGVTGDGYTF. The entire variable domain, with the rest obtained from reference TRBV9 and TRBJ1-2, is as follows: DSGVTQTPKHLITATGQRVTLRCSPRSGDLSVYWYQQSLDQGLQFLIQYYNGEERAKGNILERFSAQQFPDLHSELNLSSLELGDSALYFCASSVGVTGDGYTFGSGTRLTVV.